Described below is a single T cell receptor (beta chain) sequence and its context. Antigen specificity is unknown. The data stem from a study of cytomegalovirus exposure and HLA in healthy donors. Both 60 Vbeta primers and 13 Jbeta primers went into the PCR. Sequencing used immunoSEQ multiplex PCR; TCRdb keeps in-frame clones, though not all of them. The sample carries about 86,000 clones, around 76% recorded once. Germline assignment: CDR1 SGHTA and CDR2 FQGNSA. V lost 1 base and J lost 10, with 10 bases in between. CDR3 length: 13 amino acids. Findings of the study overall: Earlier analysis looked at TCR beta V segments, and most were productive about 87% or about 30% of the time. The authors excluded some V segments, including TRBV6-2 and TRBV6-3, as indistinguishable.

The V and J genes are TRBV7-2 and TRBJ1-4; D not certain. This TCR came from a woman aged 50 to 60 in good health and CMV-seropositive. Sample: PBMCs. CDR3 in amino acids: CASSLVSVGKLFF. CDR3 DNA sequence: TGTGCCAGCAGCTTAGTTTCGGTTGGAAAACTGTTTTTT.